The next 23 T cell receptor beta chains were all read from a single sample in a study of regulatory T cells in long-lasting Graves disease. Indicated time point: persistent/refractory GD, antithyroid drugs over 5 years with positive TRAb. Generation of the TCR library employed RNA extracted from PBMCs. CDR3 regions were amplified by Arm-PCR using iRepertoire HTBI primers to build TCR beta libraries. MiXCR, applied by TCRdb to the multiplex PCR reads, yields one record per CDR3 protein. The table records more than 300,000 distinct CDR3 sequences, roughly 24% of them present only once. The input for sequencing was peripheral blood mononuclear cells (PBMCs), taken when the disease was refractory, from a patient treated with antithyroid drugs. These receptors were obtained from a woman in her thirties or forties with Graves disease.

This clonotype was detected ten times or more. The chain recombines TRBV28 with TRBJ2-5, with 7 bases that match TRBD2. Germline trimming cut 4 bases from V and 9 bases from J; bases unmatched to any gene: 14. Germline CDR1 reads MDHEN; CDR2 reads SYDVKM. The CDR3 covers 15 residues. The DNA for the CDR3 is TGTGCCAGCAGTTACAGGCGGGAGTCCTCCCGGGCCCAGTACTTC. Its translation is CASSYRRESSRAQYF.

This clonotype was seen many times. The chain is built from TRBV7-3 and TRBJ2-2; 7 positions match TRBD2. The ends lost 3 bases at V and 6 bases at J; junction bases unmatched: 7. CDR3 length equals 15 residues. Germline V lookup: CDR1 SGHTA, CDR2 FQGTGA. The CDR3 reads CASSLAGELAGELFF. The CDR3 region has the DNA TGTGCCAGCAGCTTGGCGGGAGAGCTGGCCGGGGAGCTGTTTTTT.

This clonotype was counted ten times or more. The DNA of the CDR3 is TGTGCCAGCAGTTTACTTGGTAGCGGGAGCATCAGGGAGCTGTTTTTT. Encoded protein: CASSLLGSGSIRELFF. The chain carries TRBV12-3 or TRBV12-4 and TRBJ2-2; TRBD2 matches at 9 bases. V lost 2 bases, J lost 9 bases, and 10 bases stayed unmatched. The CDR3 runs to 16 residues.

In its sample, this clonotype was seen many times. The chain combines TRBV28 with TRBJ2-4; D possibly corresponds to TRBD2 (5 bases). The V end was cut by 3 bases, the J end by 6 bases, with 12 bases between. CDR1 is MDHEN and CDR2 is SYDVKM in the germline V gene. The CDR3 is 14 amino acids. This CDR3 is CASSLDLSGNIQYF. Here the CDR3 DNA reads TGTGCCAGCAGTTTGGACTTGTCAGGAAACATTCAGTACTTC. Full variable domain (remainder filled in from reference TRBV28 and TRBJ2-4): DVKVTQSSRYLVKRTGEKVFLECVQDMDHENMFWYRQDPGLGLRLIYFSYDVKMKEKGDIPEGYSVSREKKERFSLILESASTNQTSMYLCASSLDLSGNIQYFGAGTRLSVL.

The J gene is TRBJ2-1, the V gene TRBV7-9; D is undetermined. Looked up from germline, CDR1 is SEHNR and CDR2 is FQNEAQ (reference sequence). CDR3 length equals 11 residues. The V and J ends lost 7 bases and 5 bases respectively, with 6 bases between them. CDR3 region: CASTFDNEQFF. CDR3 bases: TGTGCCAGCACGTTTGACAATGAGCAGTTCTTC. Using reference TRBV7-9 and TRBJ2-1 for the parts outside the CDR3, the full variable domain is DTGVSQNPRHKITKRGQNVTFRCDPISEHNRLYWYRQTLGQGPEFLTYFQNEAQLEKSRLLSDRFSAERPKGSFSTLEIQRTEQGDSAMYLCASTFDNEQFFGPGTRLTVL.

This clonotype appeared a few times. Germline is not matched at one junction end, which may reflect a read error. The chain joins TRBV28 to TRBJ2-6; the D gene is possibly TRBD2 (5 bases). The germline V gene encodes CDR1 MDHEN and CDR2 SYDVKM. This CDR3 contains 16 residues. The CDR3 region has the DNA TGTGCCAACAGTTCCGGACTGATCTCTGGGGCCAACGTCCTGACTTTC. Translated: CANSSGLISGANVLTF.

The rearrangement links TRBV19 to TRBJ2-6; 8 bases align to TRBD2. Germline assignment: CDR1 LNHDA and CDR2 SQIVND (reference sequence). This CDR3 has 15 residues. Germline trimming cut 7 bases from V and 2 bases from J; bases unmatched to any gene: 4. The DNA of the CDR3 is TGTGCCAGTATCGCGGGGGGCGCTGGGGCCAACGTCCTGACTTTC. Amino acid sequence: CASIAGGAGANVLTF.

This clonotype appeared a few times. The rearrangement uses TRBV5-1 and TRBJ2-7; 12 bases fit TRBD1. From germline, CDR1 is SGHRS and CDR2 YFSETQ. This CDR3 region has 16 residues. The junction had 8 bases not matched to a gene; V was cut back by 3 bases and J by 4 bases. The CDR3 DNA sequence: TGCGCCAGCAGCTCGAAACGGGACAGGGGGCTGTACGAGCAGTACTTC. Amino acids: CASSSKRDRGLYEQYF.

V gene TRBV6-1 combines with J gene TRBJ1-4; 10 nucleotides match TRBD1. Trimming cost V 6 bases and J 0 bases; bases outside gene matches: 10. Germline CDR1 and CDR2: MNHNS and SASEGT. CDR3 length equals 18 residues. CDR3 sequence: CASSDRTGGFATNEKLFF. The CDR3 DNA reads TGTGCCAGCAGCGATCGGACAGGGGGTTTTGCAACTAATGAAAAACTGTTTTTT.

This clonotype was detected many times. The chain is built from TRBV2 and TRBJ2-5; TRBD1 or TRBD2 may be the D gene (6 bases each). The germline V and J ends were trimmed by 10 bases and 5 bases, with 20 bases remaining between them. Germline V gives CDR1 SNHLY, CDR2 FYNNEI. The CDR3 runs 14 residues. The CDR3 loop is CANGGGGRVETQYF. The CDR3 bases are TGTGCCAACGGAGGGGGAGGAAGGGTGGAGACCCAGTACTTC.

The chain couples TRBV7-3 to TRBJ1-1; no clear D gene. The ends were cut back, 4 bases at V and 6 bases at J, with 15 bases in the middle. The CDR3 consists of 14 residues. Germline-derived CDR1 and CDR2 are SGHTA and FQGTGA. The CDR3 bases are TGTGCCAGCAGCTCAGCGGGTTTGCGTGCTGAAGCTTTCTTT. Its protein product is CASSSAGLRAEAFF.

The rearrangement uses TRBV28 and TRBJ2-3, with D unclear. Germline-derived CDR1 and CDR2 are MDHEN and SYDVKM. Trimming cost V 5 bases and J 6 bases, with 12 bases left between them. The CDR3 totals 13 residues. CDR3 coding DNA: TGTGCCAGCAGTCCCCCCCCCCTGGATACGCAGTATTTT. Translated: CASSPPPLDTQYF.

This clonotype has at least ten counts. The V and J genes are TRBV20-1 and TRBJ1-5; D gene unclear. Germline loops: CDR1 DFQATT, CDR2 SNEGSKA (reference sequence). The CDR3 extends over 14 amino acids. V lost 2 bases, J lost 0 bases, and 8 bases lay in between. The CDR3 spells CSARRLHSNQPQHF. The CDR3 coding sequence is TGCAGTGCTAGACGTCTCCATAGCAATCAGCCCCAGCATTTT.

Regarding this clonotype: This sequence may be a read error, since a much larger clone differs from it by one base. DNA of the CDR3: TGCGCCAGCAGTGAGGAGGGGACCTTGGACACTGAAGCTTCCTTT. This sequence encodes CASSEEGTLDTEASF. J is TRBJ1-1 and V is TRBV10-1, with D maybe TRBD1 (5 bases). Germline V gives CDR1 WNHNN, CDR2 SYGVQD (reference sequence). This CDR3 has 15 amino acids.

This clonotype was observed a few times. The V and J genes are TRBV7-9 and TRBJ1-1, with 7 nucleotides matching TRBD1. This CDR3 is 14 amino acids long. In germline, CDR1 is SEHNR, CDR2 FQNEAQ (reference sequence). Losses at the gene ends were 3 bases for V and 5 bases for J; bases not matched to a gene: 6. For the CDR3, the DNA is TGTGCCAGCAGCTTTGCAGGGGGGCTTACTGAAGCTTTCTTT. Amino acids: CASSFAGGLTEAFF.

This clonotype was seen ten or more times. The genes are TRBV28 and TRBJ1-5; TRBD1 matches 7 bases. The V gene end was trimmed by 7 bases and the J gene end by 7 bases; junction bases not matched to a gene: 7. CDR1 is MDHEN, CDR2 SYDVKM, per germline. CDR3 length: 13 residues. The CDR3 DNA sequence: TGTGCCAGCATTAAGACAGGGAGACAGCCCCAGCATTTT. It codes for CASIKTGRQPQHF.

This clonotype was picked up many times. The rearrangement joins TRBV19 to TRBJ1-5; D uncertain. The length of the CDR3 is 17 residues. Trimming took off 3 bases at V and 2 bases at J, with 17 bases between the two ends. The germline V gene encodes CDR1 LNHDA and CDR2 SQIVND (reference sequence). CDR3 protein: CASSMSVWRFGNQPQHF. The CDR3 nucleotides read TGTGCCAGTAGTATGAGCGTCTGGAGGTTCGGCAATCAGCCCCAGCATTTT.

This clonotype was counted a few times. This sequence joins TRBV7-6 and TRBJ1-4; D unclear. V shed 5 bases and J shed 6 bases, with 16 bases lying between them. Germline CDR1 SGHVS, CDR2 FNYEAQ. The CDR3 has 15 amino acids. CDR3 sequence reads: CASSLLDGGDEKLFF. CDR3 nucleotides: TGTGCCAGCAGCCTTTTGGACGGAGGTGATGAAAAACTGTTTTTT.

CDR3: CASRATGGNSPLHF. CDR3 DNA sequence: TGCGCCAGCAGGGCTACAGGGGGTAATTCACCCCTCCACTTT. This chain connects TRBV4-1 to TRBJ1-6; TRBD1 matches at 8 bases. CDR1 is MGHRA, CDR2 YSYEKL, per germline. This CDR3 is 14 amino acids long. Germline trimming cut 6 bases from V and 6 bases from J; bases unmatched to any gene: 4.

In this sample, this clonotype turned up many times. The J gene is TRBJ2-5, the V gene TRBV27; 10 nucleotides align to TRBD1. The germline gives CDR1 MNHEY, CDR2 SMNVEV (reference sequence). V trimming: 4 bases; J trimming: 7 bases; junction bases outside the gene matches: 6. The CDR3 consists of 14 residues. CDR3: CASSSDRGLGTQYF. The CDR3 DNA follows: TGTGCCAGCAGTTCCGACAGGGGGCTCGGGACCCAGTACTTC.

This clonotype was recorded at least ten times. V and J are TRBV12-3 or TRBV12-4 and TRBJ1-1; D remains unclear. The CDR3 spans 13 residues. V lost 5 bases, J lost 4 bases, and 11 bases lay in between. CDR3 residues: CASSTRLGTEAFF. The CDR3 nucleotides are TGTGCCAGCAGTACCCGGCTCGGCACTGAAGCTTTCTTT.

This clonotype was observed a handful of times. This chain connects TRBV6-1 to TRBJ2-7; TRBD1 matches 7 bases. The CDR3 is 14 residues long. Trimming took 5 bases from V and 2 from J; bases not matched to a gene: 6. In germline, CDR1 is MNHNS, CDR2 SASEGT. The CDR3 DNA reads TGTGCCAGCAGTCGGGGACAGCCCCCCTACGAGCAGTACTTC. It codes for CASSRGQPPYEQYF.

This clonotype was seen more than once but under ten times. The rearrangement uses TRBV7-3 and TRBJ2-2; D is ambiguous. This CDR3 comprises 12 residues. The V end was cut by 2 bases, the J end by 6 bases, with 4 bases between. Germline V gene sequence: CDR1 SGHTA, CDR2 FQGTGA. The CDR3 coding sequence is TGTGCCAGCAGCTTACCTCCCGGGGAGCTGTTTTTT. Its protein product is CASSLPPGELFF.